This T cell receptor beta chain was identified in a study of shared clonotypes between healthy human individuals. This CDR3 has 17 amino acids. CDR1 and CDR2 (germline): MGHRA, YSYEKL. V was clipped by 9 bases and J by 4 bases, with 24 bases between them. TCRdb's copy holds only in-frame clones and misses some; the assay was immunoSEQ multiplex PCR. The repertoire holds 2 million to 2.5 million clones, with 80% to 95% as singletons. The sequencing sample was made of naive CD4+ T cells from PBMCs. As to subset: CD45RA+ positively selected. The rearrangement links TRBV4-1 to TRBJ2-2, with D tentatively TRBD1 (5 bases). This clonotype originated in a man aged 18-30 years in good health. Some clones in this sample may be carry-over from other donors' samples. The CDR3 DNA reads as TGCGCCAGTCGAACGGCAGTGGCAGGGATGAGCACCGGGGAGCTGTTTTTT. Translation: CASRTAVAGMSTGELFF.